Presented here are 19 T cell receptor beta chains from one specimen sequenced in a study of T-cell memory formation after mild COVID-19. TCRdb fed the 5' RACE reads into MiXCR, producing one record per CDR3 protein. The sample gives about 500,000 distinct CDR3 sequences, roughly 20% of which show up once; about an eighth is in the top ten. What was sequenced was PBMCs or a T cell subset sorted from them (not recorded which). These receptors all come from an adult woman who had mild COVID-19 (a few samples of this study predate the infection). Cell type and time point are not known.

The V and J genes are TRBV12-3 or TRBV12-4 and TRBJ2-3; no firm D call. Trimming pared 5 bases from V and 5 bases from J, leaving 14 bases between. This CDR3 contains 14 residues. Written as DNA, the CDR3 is TGTGCCAGCAGTGATCGACCTGGTCAAGATACGCAGTATTTT. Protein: CASSDRPGQDTQYF.

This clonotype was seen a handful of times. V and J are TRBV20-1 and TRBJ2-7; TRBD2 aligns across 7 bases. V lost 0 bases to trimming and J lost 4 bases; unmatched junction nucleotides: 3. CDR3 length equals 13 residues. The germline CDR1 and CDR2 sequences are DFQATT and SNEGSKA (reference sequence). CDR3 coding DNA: TGCAGTGCTAGAGATCTAGCGGCGTACGAGCAGTACTTC. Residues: CSARDLAAYEQYF.

This chain's CDR3 is CASSENPTGAYEQYF. The CDR3 coding sequence is TGTGCCAGCAGTGAAAACCCGACAGGGGCCTACGAGCAGTACTTC. The chain couples TRBV6-1 to TRBJ2-7; 8 bases map to TRBD1. V trimming: 2 bases; J trimming: 2 bases; junction bases outside the gene matches: 5. CDR3 length equals 15 residues. CDR1 and CDR2 (germline): MNHNS, SASEGT.

The CDR3 protein is CASSLVRTSGDTQYF. CDR3 sequence (DNA): TGTGCCAGCAGCTTAGTCCGGACTAGCGGAGATACGCAGTATTTT. The chain combines TRBV7-2 with TRBJ2-3, with 10 bases lining up with TRBD2. The CDR3 extends over 15 amino acids. The germline V gene encodes CDR1 SGHTA and CDR2 FQGNSA. J gave up 5 bases and V 1 base, and 3 bases lay outside the gene matches.

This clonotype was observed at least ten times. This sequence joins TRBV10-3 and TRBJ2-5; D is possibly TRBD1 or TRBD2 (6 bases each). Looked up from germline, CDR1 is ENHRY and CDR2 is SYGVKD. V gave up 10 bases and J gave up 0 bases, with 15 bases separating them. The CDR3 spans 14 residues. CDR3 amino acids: CATSRGLDQETQYF. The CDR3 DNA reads TGTGCCACCTCTCGGGGGCTAGACCAAGAGACCCAGTACTTC.

CDR3 in DNA: TGCGCCAGCACAAGGGACTCTAATGAAAAACTGTTTTTT. Its protein is CASTRDSNEKLFF. This chain links TRBV5-1 with TRBJ1-4, with a possible D match to TRBD1 (5 bases). The V gene's germline CDR1 is SGHRS and CDR2 YFSETQ. This CDR3 is built from 13 residues. Trimming pared 6 bases from V and 3 bases from J, leaving 9 bases between.

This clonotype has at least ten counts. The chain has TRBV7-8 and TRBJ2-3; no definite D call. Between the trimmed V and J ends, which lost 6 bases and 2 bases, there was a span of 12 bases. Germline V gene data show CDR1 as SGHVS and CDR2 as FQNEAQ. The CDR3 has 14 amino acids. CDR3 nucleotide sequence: TGTGCCAGCAGTGCTTTGCTGTTCACAGATACGCAGTATTTT. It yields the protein CASSALLFTDTQYF.

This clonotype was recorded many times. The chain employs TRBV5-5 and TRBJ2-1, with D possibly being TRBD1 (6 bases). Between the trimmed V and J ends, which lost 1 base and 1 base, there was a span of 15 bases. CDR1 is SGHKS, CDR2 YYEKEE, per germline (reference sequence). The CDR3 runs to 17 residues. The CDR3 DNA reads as TGTGCCAGCAGCTTGCAAACAGGGCGAAATTCCTACAATGAGCAGTTCTTC. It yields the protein CASSLQTGRNSYNEQFF.

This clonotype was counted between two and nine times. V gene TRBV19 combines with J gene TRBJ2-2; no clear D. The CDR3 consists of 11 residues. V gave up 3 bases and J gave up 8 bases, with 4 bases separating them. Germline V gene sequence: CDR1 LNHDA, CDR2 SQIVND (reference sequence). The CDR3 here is CASSIWGELFF. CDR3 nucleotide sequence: TGTGCCAGTAGTATTTGGGGGGAGCTGTTTTTT. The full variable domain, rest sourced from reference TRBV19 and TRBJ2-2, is DGGITQSPKYLFRKEGQNVTLSCEQNLNHDAMYWYRQDPGQGLRLIYYSQIVNDFQKGDIAEGYSVSREKKESFPLTVTSAQKNPTAFYLCASSIWGELFFGEGSRLTVL.

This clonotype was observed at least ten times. As DNA, the CDR3 is TGTGCCAGCAGTTTAATGGCAGGTGGGGAGACCCAGTACTTC. It specifies CASSLMAGGETQYF. The V and J genes are TRBV27 and TRBJ2-5; D call uncertain. This CDR3 is built from 14 residues. V shed 2 bases and J shed 5 bases, with 12 bases lying between them. CDR1 and CDR2 (germline): MNHEY, SMNVEV (reference sequence).

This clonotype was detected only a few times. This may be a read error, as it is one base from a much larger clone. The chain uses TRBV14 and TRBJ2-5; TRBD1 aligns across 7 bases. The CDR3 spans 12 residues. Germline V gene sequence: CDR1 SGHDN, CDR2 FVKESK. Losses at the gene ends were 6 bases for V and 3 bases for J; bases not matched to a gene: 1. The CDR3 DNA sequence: TGTGCCAGCAGGGGGACAGAAGAGACCCAGTACTTC. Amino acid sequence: CASRGTEETQYF.

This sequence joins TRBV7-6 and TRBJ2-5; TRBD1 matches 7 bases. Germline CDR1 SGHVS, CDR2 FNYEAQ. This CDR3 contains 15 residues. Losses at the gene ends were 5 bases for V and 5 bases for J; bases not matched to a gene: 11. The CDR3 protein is CASSPRTGDGETQYF. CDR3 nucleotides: TGTGCCAGCAGCCCCAGAACAGGGGACGGGGAGACCCAGTACTTC.

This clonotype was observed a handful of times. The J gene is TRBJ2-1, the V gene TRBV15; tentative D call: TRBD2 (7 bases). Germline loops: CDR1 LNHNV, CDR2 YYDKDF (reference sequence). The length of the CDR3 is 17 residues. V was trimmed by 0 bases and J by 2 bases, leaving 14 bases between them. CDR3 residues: CATSRDPAGAPYNEQFF. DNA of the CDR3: TGTGCCACCAGCAGAGATCCTGCGGGGGCCCCCTACAATGAGCAGTTCTTC.

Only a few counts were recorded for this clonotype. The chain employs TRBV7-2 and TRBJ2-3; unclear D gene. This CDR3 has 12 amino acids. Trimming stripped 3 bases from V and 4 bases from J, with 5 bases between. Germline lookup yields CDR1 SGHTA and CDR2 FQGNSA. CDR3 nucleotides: TGTGCCAGCAGCTTCATGGCAGATACGCAGTATTTT. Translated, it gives CASSFMADTQYF.

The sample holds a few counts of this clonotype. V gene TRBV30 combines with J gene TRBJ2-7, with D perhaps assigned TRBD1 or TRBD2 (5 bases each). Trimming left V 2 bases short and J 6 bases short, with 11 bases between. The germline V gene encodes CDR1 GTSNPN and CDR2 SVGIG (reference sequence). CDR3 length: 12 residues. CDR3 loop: CAWSPGPLEQYF. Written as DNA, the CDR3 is TGTGCCTGGAGTCCGGGGCCCCTCGAGCAGTACTTC.

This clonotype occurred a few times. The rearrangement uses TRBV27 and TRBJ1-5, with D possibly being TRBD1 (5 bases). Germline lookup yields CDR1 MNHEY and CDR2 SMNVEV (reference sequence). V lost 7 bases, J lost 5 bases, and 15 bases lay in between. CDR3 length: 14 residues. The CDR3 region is CASIPGGDDQPQHF. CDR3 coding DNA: TGTGCCAGCATCCCGGGGGGGGATGATCAGCCCCAGCATTTT.

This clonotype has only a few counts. CDR3 residues: CASSPHPSTHGSYTQYF. In DNA, the CDR3 is TGTGCCAGCAGTCCTCACCCTTCGACACACGGTAGCTATACGCAGTATTTT. This chain links TRBV28 with TRBJ2-3, with D unresolved. The CDR3 totals 17 residues. The germline V and J ends were trimmed by 5 bases and 7 bases, with 25 bases remaining between them. Looked up from germline, CDR1 is MDHEN and CDR2 is SYDVKM.

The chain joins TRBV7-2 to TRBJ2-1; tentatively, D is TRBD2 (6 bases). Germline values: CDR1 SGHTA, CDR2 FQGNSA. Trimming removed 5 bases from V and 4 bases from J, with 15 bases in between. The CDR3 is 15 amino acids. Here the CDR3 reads CASSVRYSGYNEQFF. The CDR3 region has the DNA TGTGCCAGCAGCGTCAGATATAGCGGATACAATGAGCAGTTCTTC.

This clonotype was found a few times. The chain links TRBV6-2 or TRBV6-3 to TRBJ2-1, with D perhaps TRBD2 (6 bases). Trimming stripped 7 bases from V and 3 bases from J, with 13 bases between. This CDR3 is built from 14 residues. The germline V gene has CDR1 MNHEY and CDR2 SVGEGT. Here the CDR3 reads CASKPTSSYNEQFF. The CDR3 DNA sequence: TGTGCCAGCAAACCAACTAGCAGCTACAATGAGCAGTTCTTC.